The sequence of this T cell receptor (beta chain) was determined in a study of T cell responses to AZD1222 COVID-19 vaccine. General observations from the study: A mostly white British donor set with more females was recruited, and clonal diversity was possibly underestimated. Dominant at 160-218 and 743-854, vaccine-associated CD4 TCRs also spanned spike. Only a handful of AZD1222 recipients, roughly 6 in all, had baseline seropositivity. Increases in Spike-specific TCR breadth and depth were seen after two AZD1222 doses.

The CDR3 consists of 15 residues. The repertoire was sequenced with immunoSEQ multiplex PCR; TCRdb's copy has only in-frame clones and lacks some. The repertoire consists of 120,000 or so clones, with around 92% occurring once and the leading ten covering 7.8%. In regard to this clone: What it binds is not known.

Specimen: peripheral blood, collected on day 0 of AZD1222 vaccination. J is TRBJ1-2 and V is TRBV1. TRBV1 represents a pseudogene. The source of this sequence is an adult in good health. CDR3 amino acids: CTSTYPGAMDYGYTF. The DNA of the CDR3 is TGCACCAGCACATACCCGGGGGCAATGGACTATGGCTACACCTTC.